This TCR beta chain was documented in a study of T cells expressing NK-cell markers. Study information: According to the study, TCR beta repertoires originated from sorted CD3+CD56+NKG2C+, CD3+CD56+NKG2C- and CD3+CD56-NKG2C+ T cells. There were seven HCMV-seropositive donors and one seronegative donor among the eight sequenced.

Study results and limitations: In a few donors, dominant clonotypes made up roughly 28.3-65% of CD3+CD56-NKG2C+ cells.

Each CDR3 protein gets one entry in TCRdb, which reprocessed the 5' RACE reads and gives no DNA. The sample has a few hundred thousand distinct CDR3 sequences, and its top ten clones hold approximately 0.41%. For this clonotype: Its antigen is currently unknown.

There are 14 residues in the CDR3. The material sequenced was blood T cells: a sorted CD56 or NKG2C T cell subset, CD4+ or CD8+ T cells, or bulk PBMC T cells (not recorded which). The V call is TRBV12-3 or TRBV12-4, the J call TRBJ1-4; TCRdb's D gene call, TRBD1, goes unchecked for lack of DNA. This TCR derives from a man between 18 and 29 years old in good health. The CDR3 loop is CASTQPGTNEKLFF.